Presented here are 20 T cell receptor beta chains from one specimen sequenced in a study of T cells expressing NK-cell markers (TCRdb year 2020). Library prep was done by 5' RACE. Sequencing used an Illumina HiSeq 2000. TCRdb reprocessed the reads and assigns one entry to each CDR3 protein sequence, leaving out DNA. The table for this sample shows over 350,000 distinct CDR3 sequences. Roughly a tenth of the sample comes from the top ten. The sequencing sample was made of blood T cells: a sorted CD56 or NKG2C T cell subset, CD4+ or CD8+ T cells, or bulk PBMC T cells (not recorded which). Receptors were obtained from a woman in her forties or fifties in good health. Donor details come from another sample of the same person, matched by shared clones.

The chain couples TRBV5-6 to TRBJ2-1; TCRdb reports TRBD1, a call that lacks DNA to check it against. The CDR3 runs to 16 residues. CDR1 and CDR2 from the germline V gene are SGHDT and YYEEEE. CDR3: CASSPIARVSYNEQFF.

The V call is TRBV7-9, the J call TRBJ2-1; as DNA is missing, the TRBD2 call by TCRdb cannot be tested. The CDR3 is made up of 14 amino acids. Germline loops: CDR1 SEHNR, CDR2 FQNEAQ (reference sequence). The CDR3 loop reads CASSLGPIYNEQFF. Full variable domain (rest looked up from reference TRBV7-9 and TRBJ2-1): DTGVSQNPRHKITKRGQNVTFRCDPISEHNRLYWYRQTLGQGPEFLTYFQNEAQLEKSRLLSDRFSAERPKGSFSTLEIQRTEQGDSAMYLCASSLGPIYNEQFFGPGTRLTVL.

The J gene is TRBJ2-3, the V gene TRBV20-1. CDR1 and CDR2 (germline): DFQATT, SNEGSKA (reference sequence). This CDR3 has 12 amino acids. The CDR3 is CSANIGADTQYF.

This chain joins TRBV7-9 and TRBJ1-4; TCRdb reports TRBD1, a call that lacks DNA to check it against. The CDR3 loop spans 14 amino acids. CDR1 and CDR2 (germline): SEHNR, FQNEAQ (reference sequence). CDR3 in amino acids: CASSLRTGPGTLFF. The complete variable domain, with remaining parts taken from reference TRBV7-9 and TRBJ1-4, reads DTGVSQNPRHKITKRGQNVTFRCDPISEHNRLYWYRQTLGQGPEFLTYFQNEAQLEKSRLLSDRFSAERPKGSFSTLEIQRTEQGDSAMYLCASSLRTGPGTLFFGSGTQLSVL.

The chain has TRBV5-1 and TRBJ2-1; TCRdb reports TRBD2, a call that lacks DNA to check it against. Germline V gene sequence: CDR1 SGHRS, CDR2 YFSETQ. CDR3 length: 15 residues. The chain's CDR3 is CASSGGGQGYNEQFF.

The rearrangement joins TRBV20-1 to TRBJ2-7; the D call of TRBD2 rests on TCRdb alone, since no DNA is present to check it. CDR3 size: 14 residues. CDR1 is DFQATT, CDR2 SNEGSKA, per germline (reference sequence). This CDR3 is CSATPGLAGRLQYF.

The rearrangement joins TRBV29-1 to TRBJ2-3; TCRdb selects TRBD2, and the lack of DNA leaves this call unchecked. Germline-derived CDR1 and CDR2 are SQVTM and ANQGSEA. The CDR3 extends over 12 amino acids. The CDR3 loop is CSAGPSTDTQYF.

V gene TRBV7-9 combines with J gene TRBJ2-1. CDR3 size: 14 residues. CDR1 and CDR2 (germline): SEHNR, FQNEAQ (reference sequence). The CDR3 spells CASSLADRYNEQFF.

The genes are TRBV11-2 and TRBJ2-5. The CDR3 covers 14 residues. Germline CDR1 reads SGHAT; CDR2 reads FQNNGV. The chain's CDR3 is CASSLDLGWETQYF. Combining the CDR3 with reference TRBV11-2 and TRBJ2-5 gives the whole variable domain EAGVAQSPRYKIIEKRQSVAFWCNPISGHATLYWYQQILGQGPKLLIQFQNNGVVDDSQLPKDRFSAERLKGVDSTLKIQPAKLEDSAVYLCASSLDLGWETQYFGPGTRLLVL.

The chain has TRBV5-5 and TRBJ2-7; no DNA is available, so the TRBD1 call from TCRdb remains unchecked. Germline V gene lookup returns CDR1 SGHKS and CDR2 YYEKEE (reference sequence). This CDR3 has 15 amino acids. CDR3 loop: CASSLRTGANYEQYF.

The gene calls are TRBV14 and TRBJ2-1; TCRdb returns TRBD2, unconfirmable since there is no DNA. Germline CDR1 is SGHDN and CDR2 is FVKESK. This CDR3 comprises 17 residues. The CDR3 region is CASSHALLASRGNEQFF.

V is TRBV29-1 and J is TRBJ2-2; without DNA, the TCRdb call of TRBD2 cannot be checked. Per germline, CDR1 SQVTM and CDR2 ANQGSEA. This CDR3 spans 13 amino acids. The CDR3 is CSVQRSAAGELFF.

The V and J genes are TRBV6-6 and TRBJ2-1; TCRdb returns TRBD1, unconfirmable since there is no DNA. Germline V lookup: CDR1 MNHNY, CDR2 SVGAGI (reference sequence). The CDR3 consists of 13 residues. CDR3 sequence: CASSLIRGNEQFF.

The CDR3 protein is CASHEPSGSTQYF. The chain uses TRBV5-1 and TRBJ2-5; TCRdb's D call, TRBD2, is unchecked because there is no DNA. The germline CDR1 and CDR2 sequences are SGHRS and YFSETQ. The CDR3 runs 13 residues.

This rearrangement joins TRBV7-9 to TRBJ2-1; TCRdb returns TRBD2, unconfirmable since there is no DNA. The V gene's germline CDR1 is SEHNR and CDR2 FQNEAQ (reference sequence). The CDR3 extends over 16 amino acids. This chain's CDR3 is CASSRAGNYHPNEQFF.

V is TRBV5-1 and J is TRBJ1-2; TCRdb calls TRBD1, which cannot be checked without DNA. The CDR3 has 13 residues. Germline CDR1 reads SGHRS; CDR2 reads YFSETQ. This chain's CDR3 is CASSWEGAYGYTF.

The CDR3 sequence: CSAATGRTEAFF. The chain employs TRBV29-1 and TRBJ1-1. Germline V gene sequence: CDR1 SQVTM, CDR2 ANQGSEA. CDR3 length: 12 residues.

This chain connects TRBV2 to TRBJ2-1; TCRdb's D gene call, TRBD2, goes unchecked for lack of DNA. CDR3 length: 13 amino acids. CDR1 and CDR2 from the germline V gene are SNHLY and FYNNEI. CDR3 amino acids: CASSDSEGDFKFF.

This rearrangement joins TRBV6-5 to TRBJ2-3; TCRdb's D call, TRBD2, is unchecked because there is no DNA. This CDR3 is built from 17 residues. CDR1 and CDR2 (germline): MNHEY, SVGAGI. This CDR3 is CASRQGAGGPGKDTQYF.

The V and J genes are TRBV20-1 and TRBJ1-1; the TCRdb call, TRBD1, lacks DNA for checking. Looked up from germline, CDR1 is DFQATT and CDR2 is SNEGSKA (reference sequence). This CDR3 contains 13 residues. This CDR3 reads CSATDRPNTEAFF.